Following are 32 T cell receptor beta chains from one sample sequenced in a study of T cells after yellow fever vaccination. TCRdb re-derived calls from the 5' RACE reads in MiXCR, one entry per CDR3 protein. Found here are approximately 58,000 distinct CDR3 sequences, around 6.2% of them singletons; the top ten hold roughly 31%. The source material was PBMCs, either bulk or a sorted T-cell subset (CD4+, CD8+, memory, or dextramer-sorted; not recorded which), sampled on the day of the yellow fever booster vaccination. These TCRs come from a man younger than 30 who received the YFV17D yellow fever vaccine.

The rearrangement uses TRBV4-1 and TRBJ2-5, with TRBD2 matching over 10 bases. Germline CDR1 reads MGHRA; CDR2 reads YSYEKL. The V and J ends lost 3 bases and 1 base, in that order; junction bases with no gene match: 5. The CDR3 runs 16 residues. CDR3 DNA: TGCGCCAGCAGCCACCCTAGCGGGGGAGCCCAAGAGACCCAGTACTTC. Translation gives CASSHPSGGAQETQYF.

In its sample, this clonotype was seen many times. The J gene is TRBJ2-7, the V gene TRBV7-2; possibly TRBD2 for D (5 bases). There are 14 residues in the CDR3. Germline V CDR1 and CDR2: SGHTA, FQGNSA. V lost 1 base and J 1 base, leaving 8 bases between the germline ends. CDR3 residues: CASSLVPGSYEQYV. The CDR3 region has the DNA TGTGCCAGCAGCTTAGTGCCGGGATCCTACGAGCAGTACGTC.

There are a few counts of this clonotype. The chain is built from TRBV9 and TRBJ1-1; a weak D match, TRBD1 (6 bases). The V end was cut by 0 bases, the J end by 4 bases, with 19 bases between. The V gene's germline CDR1 is SGDLS and CDR2 YYNGEE. The CDR3 is 17 residues long. The CDR3 coding sequence is TGTGCCAGCAGCGTAGGGAAACTCACAGGGAGGACCACTGAAGCTTTCTTT. This gives the protein CASSVGKLTGRTTEAFF. The entire variable domain, with the rest obtained from reference TRBV9 and TRBJ1-1, is as follows: DSGVTQTPKHLITATGQRVTLRCSPRSGDLSVYWYQQSLDQGLQFLIQYYNGEERAKGNILERFSAQQFPDLHSELNLSSLELGDSALYFCASSVGKLTGRTTEAFFGQGTRLTVV.

This clonotype has ten or more counts. This rearrangement joins TRBV4-3 to TRBJ1-2; D not certain. The V end lost 0 bases, the J end lost 7 bases, and 15 bases lay between the germline ends. The CDR3 extends over 15 amino acids. Germline V gene data show CDR1 as LGHNA and CDR2 as YSLEER. The CDR3 is CASSQEFGVAFGYTF. The DNA for the CDR3 is TGCGCCAGCAGCCAAGAATTCGGGGTTGCGTTTGGCTACACCTTC.

This clonotype was seen ten or more times. The genes are TRBV27 and TRBJ2-7, with TRBD1 matching over 9 bases. In germline, CDR1 is MNHEY, CDR2 SMNVEV (reference sequence). The CDR3 length is 14 residues. Germline trimming cut 7 bases from V and 1 base from J; bases unmatched to any gene: 5. The CDR3 loop is CASNRDRASYEQYF. The CDR3 nucleotides read TGTGCCAGCAATCGGGACAGGGCATCCTACGAGCAGTACTTC.

This clonotype was counted at least ten times. This chain connects TRBV4-3 to TRBJ2-3; D is ambiguous. CDR3 length equals 15 residues. Trimming took off 0 bases at V and 1 base at J, with 8 bases between the two ends. The germline V gene has CDR1 LGHNA and CDR2 YSLEER. The CDR3 coding sequence is TGCGCCAGCAGCCAAGATCGGTCGGGCACAGATACGCAGTATTTT. It specifies CASSQDRSGTDTQYF.

This chain connects TRBV3-1 to TRBJ2-7, with D possibly TRBD2 on 7 matching bases. The CDR3 spans 16 residues. CDR1 and CDR2 (germline): LGHDT, YNNKEL (reference sequence). Trimming left V 6 bases short and J 3 bases short, with 21 bases between. The CDR3: CASSDVGGAQHYEQYF. The CDR3 DNA sequence: TGTGCCAGCAGTGATGTTGGGGGGGCTCAGCACTACGAGCAGTACTTC.

This clonotype was detected ten times or more. The chain couples TRBV4-3 to TRBJ2-7; 10 bases fit TRBD2. The J segment lost 6 bases and the V segment lost 0 bases, leaving 8 bases of the junction unmatched. Germline CDR1 reads LGHNA; CDR2 reads YSLEER. This CDR3 region has 16 residues. The CDR3, as DNA: TGCGCCAGCAGCCAAGATGGAGTAGCGGGGGGTAGCGAGCAGTACTTC. Translated: CASSQDGVAGGSEQYF.

This clonotype has a count of ten or more. This rearrangement joins TRBV28 to TRBJ2-3; D not resolved. The germline gives CDR1 MDHEN, CDR2 SYDVKM. V lost 8 bases, J lost 6 bases, and 18 bases lay in between. There are 14 residues in the CDR3. CDR3 nucleotide sequence: TGTGCCAGCTTGGGATTCGACCCTGGGGATACGCAGTATTTT. It is translated as CASLGFDPGDTQYF.

The table lists this clonotype with a few counts. The rearrangement joins TRBV27 to TRBJ1-2, with TRBD1 matching over 7 bases. Germline CDR1 MNHEY, CDR2 SMNVEV (reference sequence). V shed 0 bases and J 3 bases; nucleotides not matched to a gene: 10. The CDR3 is made up of 17 amino acids. The CDR3 loop reads CASSLSMEGGAYYGYTF. CDR3 sequence (DNA): TGTGCCAGCAGTTTATCGATGGAAGGGGGCGCCTACTATGGCTACACCTTC.

V is TRBV7-2 and J is TRBJ1-3, with a weak D call TRBD1 (6 bases). The CDR3 extends over 17 amino acids. Germline V gene data show CDR1 as SGHTA and CDR2 as FQGNSA. With 5 bases removed from V and 2 bases from J, the gap between germline ends came to 19 bases. In nucleotides, the CDR3 is TGTGCCAGCAGCCGTACATACAGGGCCTCCGCTGGAAACACCATATATTTT. Amino acids: CASSRTYRASAGNTIYF.

This clonotype occurred many times. The chain is built from TRBV5-1 and TRBJ1-1; TRBD1 aligns across 10 bases. Trimming at V came to 4 bases and at J to 2 bases, leaving 5 bases not matched to a gene. The CDR3 is made up of 15 amino acids. Germline CDR1 reads SGHRS; CDR2 reads YFSETQ. As DNA, the CDR3 is TGCGCCAGCAGCCCATGGGACAGGGGCAACACTGAAGCTTTCTTT. Translated: CASSPWDRGNTEAFF.

This clonotype has ten or more counts. The chain joins TRBV12-3 or TRBV12-4 to TRBJ1-5; 7 nucleotides match TRBD1. After removal of 1 base from V and 3 bases from J, the junction contained 3 bases not matched to a gene. CDR3 length: 15 residues. The CDR3: CASSLGTGFNQPQHF. The DNA for the CDR3 is TGTGCCAGCAGTTTAGGGACAGGTTTCAATCAGCCCCAGCATTTT.

The chain recombines TRBV4-3 with TRBJ2-1; D ambiguous. The germline V and J ends were trimmed by 0 bases and 6 bases, with 12 bases remaining between them. The germline CDR1 and CDR2 sequences are LGHNA and YSLEER. This CDR3 has 15 residues. CDR3 in amino acids: CASSQDSIVVNEQFF. The CDR3 DNA is TGCGCCAGCAGCCAAGACTCCATCGTCGTCAATGAGCAGTTCTTC.

This clonotype was observed many times. The CDR3 DNA reads TGTGCCAGCAGTTACTCGGGGTGGGGTCAGCCCCAGCATTTT. Amino acids: CASSYSGWGQPQHF. The chain joins TRBV6-5 to TRBJ1-5; D not certain. The V end was cut by 0 bases, the J end by 6 bases, with 9 bases between. This CDR3 spans 14 amino acids. Germline V gene sequence: CDR1 MNHEY, CDR2 SVGAGI.

This clonotype was found many times. The chain links TRBV7-8 to TRBJ1-2; D not resolved. Germline loops: CDR1 SGHVS, CDR2 FQNEAQ. V was trimmed by 5 bases and J by 0 bases, leaving 13 bases between them. The CDR3 spans 15 residues. The CDR3 loop is CASSAEGGPNYGYTF. Here the CDR3 DNA reads TGTGCCAGCAGCGCGGAGGGCGGCCCTAACTATGGCTACACCTTC.

This clonotype was recorded at least ten times. The chain recombines TRBV4-1 with TRBJ2-7, with D perhaps matching TRBD1 (6 bases). V was pared by 2 bases and J by 4 bases, with 15 bases between. The length of the CDR3 is 15 residues. From germline, CDR1 is MGHRA and CDR2 YSYEKL. CDR3 sequence: CASSQWSGDIYEQYF. In DNA form, the CDR3 reads TGCGCCAGCAGCCAATGGTCAGGGGATATATACGAGCAGTACTTC.

This clonotype occurred many times. The gene calls are TRBV4-3 and TRBJ2-3; 8 bases map to TRBD2. V shed 4 bases and J 0 bases; nucleotides not matched to a gene: 12. This CDR3 is built from 18 residues. Germline-derived CDR1 and CDR2 are LGHNA and YSLEER. CDR3 in amino acids: CASSRKVYSGESTDTQYF. The CDR3, as DNA: TGCGCCAGCAGCCGAAAAGTATATAGCGGGGAAAGCACAGATACGCAGTATTTT.

This clonotype appeared a few times. The chain joins TRBV11-2 to TRBJ2-3; 8 bases align to TRBD2. The CDR3 length is 15 residues. From germline, CDR1 is SGHAT and CDR2 FQNNGV. V trimming: 10 bases; J trimming: 2 bases; junction bases outside the gene matches: 11. The CDR3 DNA follows: TGTGCCACCCTTCTTCGGGGGGGACACACAGATACGCAGTATTTT. The encoded protein is CATLLRGGHTDTQYF. The entire variable domain, with the rest obtained from reference TRBV11-2 and TRBJ2-3, is as follows: EAGVAQSPRYKIIEKRQSVAFWCNPISGHATLYWYQQILGQGPKLLIQFQNNGVVDDSQLPKDRFSAERLKGVDSTLKIQPAKLEDSAVYLCATLLRGGHTDTQYFGPGTRLTVL.

This clonotype appeared a few times. The chain combines TRBV6-5 with TRBJ1-2; TRBD1 might be the D (6 bases). Deletions cut 3 bases from V and 4 bases from J, with 15 bases between. Looked up from germline, CDR1 is MNHEY and CDR2 is SVGAGI. CDR3 size: 15 residues. DNA of the CDR3: TGTGCCAGCAGTTATGGCTCAGGGGAGGGCTATGGCTACACCTTC. The encoded protein is CASSYGSGEGYGYTF.

The rearrangement uses TRBV4-2 and TRBJ1-5, with D unresolved. The CDR3 is 15 amino acids. Germline CDR1 and CDR2: LGHNA and YNFKEQ. V was clipped by 0 bases and J by 3 bases, with 9 bases between them. The CDR3, as DNA: TGTGCCAGCAGCCAAGAGGCGGACCTCAATCAGCCCCAGCATTTT. This codes for CASSQEADLNQPQHF.

The rearrangement links TRBV28 to TRBJ2-7; 8 positions match TRBD2. Germline lookup yields CDR1 MDHEN and CDR2 SYDVKM. The junction had 7 bases not matched to a gene; V was cut back by 4 bases and J by 2 bases. This CDR3 spans 15 amino acids. CDR3 coding DNA: TGTGCCAGCAGTTCGGGACTAGAGGCTCCCTACGAGCAGTACGTC. Its translation is CASSSGLEAPYEQYV.

V gene TRBV7-9 combines with J gene TRBJ2-5; D possibly corresponds to TRBD1 (6 bases). Trimming removed 1 base from V and 5 bases from J, with 11 bases in between. Germline CDR1 is SEHNR and CDR2 is FQNEAQ (reference sequence). The CDR3 sequence is 14 residues long. For the CDR3, the DNA is TGTGCCAGCAGCTTAGGGGCGAGGGGGGAGACCCAGTACTTC. Its translation: CASSLGARGETQYF.

At least ten counts were recorded for this clonotype. The rearrangement uses TRBV6-4 and TRBJ2-3, with 7 bases lining up with TRBD2. The CDR3 is 12 residues long. In germline, CDR1 is MRHNA, CDR2 SNTAGT. V lost 4 bases to trimming and J lost 5 bases; unmatched junction nucleotides: 0. CDR3 region: CASSGGGDTQYF. The CDR3 DNA sequence: TGTGCCAGCAGTGGCGGGGGAGATACGCAGTATTTT.

The rearrangement links TRBV7-8 to TRBJ2-2, with 8 bases aligning to TRBD1. CDR3 length: 20 amino acids. The germline CDR1 and CDR2 sequences are SGHVS and FQNEAQ. V was pared by 0 bases and J by 9 bases, with 21 bases of the junction left unmatched. The CDR3 nucleotides read TGTGCCAGCAGCTTAGCAAAATACCTCGGGACAGGTGGCTCGGGGTGGGAGCTGTTTTTT. Residues: CASSLAKYLGTGGSGWELFF.

This clonotype was found many times. V is TRBV27 and J is TRBJ1-5, with unresolved D. CDR3 length: 13 residues. From germline, CDR1 is MNHEY and CDR2 SMNVEV (reference sequence). V lost 5 bases to trimming and J lost 7 bases, with 12 bases between them. The CDR3 nucleotides are TGTGCCAGCAGTCCCCGGCCGCTGCAGCCCCAGCATTTT. Translating it yields CASSPRPLQPQHF.

This clonotype came up a few times. The chain carries TRBV4-2 and TRBJ2-5; D is ambiguous. This CDR3 is 14 amino acids long. CDR1 is LGHNA and CDR2 is YNFKEQ in the germline V gene. V lost 0 bases to trimming and J lost 1 base, with 6 bases between them. This chain's CDR3 is CASSQEALQETQYF. In DNA, the CDR3 is TGTGCCAGCAGCCAAGAGGCCCTCCAAGAGACCCAGTACTTC.

This clonotype was counted many times. The rearrangement links TRBV18 to TRBJ2-7; 11 bases agree with TRBD1. From germline, CDR1 is KGHSH and CDR2 LQKENI. V lost 5 bases to trimming and J lost 7 bases; unmatched junction nucleotides: 7. The CDR3 extends over 14 amino acids. The CDR3 here is CASSAGTGGGEQYF. The DNA for the CDR3 is TGTGCCAGCTCAGCCGGGACAGGGGGTGGTGAGCAGTACTTC.

This clonotype showed up many times. This chain joins TRBV7-6 and TRBJ2-7, with 11 bases lining up with TRBD1. The germline gives CDR1 SGHVS, CDR2 FNYEAQ. V lost 5 bases to trimming and J lost 2 bases; unmatched junction nucleotides: 5. The CDR3 totals 15 residues. CDR3 region: CASSQGQGATYEQYF. The CDR3 nucleotides read TGTGCCAGCAGCCAAGGACAGGGGGCAACCTACGAGCAGTACTTC.

This clonotype was found many times. The V gene is TRBV4-1, the J gene TRBJ2-7; TRBD2 is a possible D gene (5 bases). Trimming removed 1 base at V and 3 bases at J, with 7 bases between. The CDR3 extends over 13 amino acids. Germline lookup yields CDR1 MGHRA and CDR2 YSYEKL. The CDR3: CASSQGAGYEQYF. The CDR3, as DNA: TGCGCCAGCAGCCAAGGGGCGGGCTACGAGCAGTACTTC.

The chain has TRBV6-1 and TRBJ1-5; 9 bases match TRBD1. The trim removed 10 bases at V and 6 bases at J, leaving 16 bases unmatched. CDR3 length equals 16 residues. Germline lookup yields CDR1 MNHNS and CDR2 SASEGT. The CDR3 DNA is TGTGCCACTTACGGGACAGGGAGATGGAGCGGTCAGCCCCAGCATTTT. Amino acid sequence: CATYGTGRWSGQPQHF.

This clonotype was seen repeatedly, ten times or more. J is TRBJ2-5 and V is TRBV9, with D unclear. Germline V gene data show CDR1 as SGDLS and CDR2 as YYNGEE. CDR3 length: 14 amino acids. V lost 0 bases to trimming and J lost 4 bases, with 10 bases between them. The CDR3 spells CASSVGDSPETQYF. The CDR3 DNA follows: TGTGCCAGCAGCGTAGGAGATAGCCCAGAGACCCAGTACTTC.